What follows are 31 T cell receptor beta chains derived from one specimen sequenced in a study of T-cell reconstitution after alpha-beta-depleted transplantation in children. Unique molecular identifiers featured in how the TCRbeta library was prepared. TCRdb redid the calling of the PCR reads with MiXCR, one entry per CDR3 protein. Of around 450,000 distinct CDR3 sequences listed, around two fifths are singletons. The material was PBMCs, obtained before TCRalphabeta/CD19-depleted stem cell transplant. These TCRs come from a girl aged 2-15 years with aplastic anemia, due to receive a stem cell transplant.

The CDR3 is CASSQVYLAGGGTGELFF. CDR3 DNA: TGCGCCAGCAGCCAAGTTTACCTAGCGGGAGGGGGCACCGGGGAGCTGTTTTTT. V and J are TRBV4-1 and TRBJ2-2, with 12 bases lining up with TRBD2. The CDR3 is made up of 18 amino acids. CDR1 and CDR2 (germline): MGHRA, YSYEKL. The V segment lost 1 base and the J segment 4 bases; nucleotides outside the gene matches: 7.

The V gene is TRBV20-1, the J gene TRBJ2-1; 10 bases agree with TRBD2. Looked up from germline, CDR1 is DFQATT and CDR2 is SNEGSKA (reference sequence). CDR3 length equals 14 residues. V lost 0 bases to trimming and J lost 6 bases; unmatched junction nucleotides: 2. The CDR3 DNA sequence: TGCAGTGCTAGAGAGCGGACTAGCGGCAATGAGCAGTTCTTC. Translation gives CSARERTSGNEQFF.

There are many counts of this clonotype. The chain uses TRBV20-1 and TRBJ1-3; D gene uncertain. The V end lost 0 bases, the J end lost 4 bases, and 7 bases lay between the germline ends. Germline values: CDR1 DFQATT, CDR2 SNEGSKA (reference sequence). There are 13 residues in the CDR3. The CDR3 sequence is CSAREVGGNTIYF. The CDR3 DNA reads as TGCAGTGCTAGAGAAGTTGGGGGAAACACCATATATTTT.

The rearrangement joins TRBV30 to TRBJ2-1, with unresolved D. V lost 1 base and J lost 4, with 11 bases in between. This CDR3 spans 14 amino acids. Germline V CDR1 and CDR2: GTSNPN, SVGIG (reference sequence). In nucleotides, the CDR3 is TGTGCCTGGAGTGCCCTGGTGGGGTACAATGAGCAGTTCTTC. Translated: CAWSALVGYNEQFF.

This chain connects TRBV6-5 to TRBJ2-7; D unclear. Germline V gene lookup returns CDR1 MNHEY and CDR2 SVGAGI. Trimming stripped 8 bases from V and 4 bases from J, with 6 bases between. This CDR3 has 10 amino acids. The CDR3 reads CASLRYEQYF. The CDR3 DNA follows: TGTGCCAGCCTACGTTACGAGCAGTACTTC.

This clonotype was counted a single time. This chain joins TRBV5-5 and TRBJ2-5; possible D gene TRBD2, 6 bases. The CDR3 is 14 residues long. V gave up 4 bases and J gave up 1 base, with 11 bases separating them. Germline V gene data show CDR1 as SGHKS and CDR2 as YYEKEE (reference sequence). This chain's CDR3 is CASSNWGGQETQYF. CDR3 DNA sequence: TGTGCCAGCAGCAATTGGGGAGGCCAAGAGACCCAGTACTTC.

The chain is built from TRBV5-1 and TRBJ2-5; 8 nucleotides agree with TRBD2. Germline V gives CDR1 SGHRS, CDR2 YFSETQ. Trimming removed 0 bases from V and 1 base from J; junction bases left unmatched: 5. CDR3 length: 16 amino acids. This chain's CDR3 is CASSLAGGGIQETQYF. The DNA of the CDR3 is TGCGCCAGCAGCTTGGCCGGCGGGGGGATCCAAGAGACCCAGTACTTC.

As concerns this clonotype: A read error may produce the germline difference seen at one junction end. J is TRBJ2-7 and V is TRBV27, with a possible D match to TRBD2 (6 bases). CDR1 is MNHEY, CDR2 SMNVEV, per germline (reference sequence). The CDR3 spans 14 residues. The CDR3 DNA sequence: TGTGCCAGCGTCCCCCAGGGAGGAAGCTACGGGCAGTACTTC. This encodes CASVPQGGSYGQYF.

V gene TRBV5-1 combines with J gene TRBJ2-1, with D unclear. The V gene's germline CDR1 is SGHRS and CDR2 YFSETQ. The CDR3 runs to 15 residues. Trimming pared 4 bases from V and 0 bases from J, leaving 11 bases between. The CDR3 coding sequence is TGCGCCAGCAGCCCGCCCAGGAGCTCCTACAATGAGCAGTTCTTC. Its protein product is CASSPPRSSYNEQFF.

This clonotype was detected once. The V call is TRBV6-5, the J call TRBJ2-5; the match to TRBD2 covers 10 bases. This CDR3 contains 16 residues. The germline CDR1 and CDR2 sequences are MNHEY and SVGAGI. V was clipped by 4 bases and J by 4 bases; unmatched bases: 9. CDR3 nucleotide sequence: TGTGCCAGCAGTTGGACTAGCGGCCCCAAAGGAGAGACCCAGTACTTC. It translates to CASSWTSGPKGETQYF.

This clonotype was found many times. The gene calls are TRBV10-3 and TRBJ2-2; D is uncertain. V dropped 7 bases and J dropped 3 bases, with 12 bases sitting between them. This CDR3 is 14 amino acids long. CDR1 and CDR2 from the germline V gene are ENHRY and SYGVKD. The chain's CDR3 is CAIKPGTDTGELFF. CDR3 DNA: TGTGCCATCAAACCGGGTACGGACACCGGGGAGCTGTTTTTT.

V and J are TRBV15 and TRBJ1-4; D remains unclear. Germline V gives CDR1 LNHNV, CDR2 YYDKDF (reference sequence). Trimming stripped 6 bases from V and 0 bases from J, with 14 bases between. This CDR3 is built from 16 residues. The CDR3 spells CATRSIDGSTNEKLFF. DNA of the CDR3: TGTGCCACCAGGTCCATTGACGGCTCAACTAATGAAAAACTGTTTTTT. Variable domain in full (rest from reference TRBV15 and TRBJ1-4): DAMVIQNPRYQVTQFGKPVTLSCSQTLNHNVMYWYQQKSSQAPKLLFHYYDKDFNNEADTPDNFQSRRPNTSFCFLDIRSPGLGDTAMYLCATRSIDGSTNEKLFFGSGTQLSVL.

The rearrangement links TRBV12-3 or TRBV12-4 to TRBJ1-4, with D possibly matching TRBD1 (5 bases). The V end lost 5 bases, the J end lost 8 bases, and 9 bases lay between the germline ends. The CDR3 contains 12 residues. Here the CDR3 reads CASSPGPEKLFF. CDR3 DNA sequence: TGTGCCAGCAGTCCAGGGCCCGAAAAACTGTTTTTT.

The rearrangement joins TRBV7-9 to TRBJ1-6, with 10 bases lining up with TRBD1. Germline CDR1 reads SEHNR; CDR2 reads FQNEAQ (reference sequence). CDR3 length: 17 amino acids. The V gene end was trimmed by 5 bases and the J gene end by 0 bases; junction bases not matched to a gene: 4. CDR3 residues: CASSRTGGSSYNSPLHF. The CDR3 bases are TGTGCCAGCAGCCGGACAGGGGGGAGCTCCTATAATTCACCCCTCCACTTT.

The J gene is TRBJ2-1, the V gene TRBV7-3; D may be TRBD1 or TRBD2 (5 bases each). Trimming took 4 bases from V and 12 from J, leaving 19 bases between them. The CDR3 is made up of 14 amino acids. The germline V gene has CDR1 SGHTA and CDR2 FQGTGA. CDR3 nucleotides: TGTGCCAGCAGCTCTGCGGGTGATGGGGCAAGGCAGTTCTTC. Encoded protein: CASSSAGDGARQFF. The whole variable domain, remainder taken from reference TRBV7-3 and TRBJ2-1, is GAGVSQTPSNKVTEKGKYVELRCDPISGHTALYWYRQSLGQGPEFLIYFQGTGAADDSGLPNDRFFAVRPEGSVSTLKIQRTERGDSAVYLCASSSAGDGARQFFGPGTRLTVL.

The genes are TRBV20-1 and TRBJ1-1; 9 bases are shared with TRBD1. V shed 3 bases, J shed 0 bases, and the junction held 8 bases outside the gene matches. Germline V gives CDR1 DFQATT, CDR2 SNEGSKA (reference sequence). The CDR3 loop spans 16 amino acids. For the CDR3, the DNA is TGCAGTGCTAGCACCGGACAGGGGATAATGAACACTGAAGCTTTCTTT. Its protein is CSASTGQGIMNTEAFF.

This chain joins TRBV20-1 and TRBJ2-3; no firm D call. The CDR3 contains 14 residues. The germline CDR1 and CDR2 sequences are DFQATT and SNEGSKA (reference sequence). Trimming shortened V by 4 bases and J by 0 bases, and 11 bases separated the two germline ends. CDR3 in amino acids: CSATPQYSTDTQYF. The CDR3 bases are TGCAGTGCTACCCCACAGTATAGCACAGATACGCAGTATTTT.

This clonotype was recorded at least ten times. The V and J genes are TRBV28 and TRBJ2-7, with TRBD2 identical over 8 bases. CDR1 MDHEN and CDR2 SYDVKM come from the germline V gene. Losses at the gene ends were 9 bases for V and 4 bases for J; bases not matched to a gene: 11. The CDR3 sequence is 14 residues long. This CDR3 reads CASPQREWIYEQYF. The CDR3 DNA reads TGTGCCAGTCCCCAGCGGGAGTGGATTTACGAGCAGTACTTC. The entire variable domain, with the rest obtained from reference TRBV28 and TRBJ2-7, is as follows: DVKVTQSSRYLVKRTGEKVFLECVQDMDHENMFWYRQDPGLGLRLIYFSYDVKMKEKGDIPEGYSVSREKKERFSLILESASTNQTSMYLCASPQREWIYEQYFGPGTRLTVT.

The chain is built from TRBV20-1 and TRBJ1-5, with 8 bases matching TRBD1. This CDR3 comprises 14 residues. Germline lookup yields CDR1 DFQATT and CDR2 SNEGSKA (reference sequence). V was pared by 4 bases and J by 4 bases, with 6 bases of the junction left unmatched. CDR3 loop: CSATRDRSNQPQHF. The CDR3 DNA sequence: TGCAGTGCTACCCGGGACAGGAGTAATCAGCCCCAGCATTTT.

The table lists this clonotype with a few counts. The rearrangement joins TRBV20-1 to TRBJ2-7; D unresolved. Germline V gene data show CDR1 as DFQATT and CDR2 as SNEGSKA (reference sequence). V lost 3 bases and J 0 bases, leaving 12 bases between the germline ends. The CDR3 runs to 14 residues. CDR3 residues: CSASMSASSYEQYF. The DNA for the CDR3 is TGCAGTGCTAGTATGTCGGCAAGCTCCTACGAGCAGTACTTC.

The J gene is TRBJ1-3, the V gene TRBV5-1, with D perhaps TRBD1 (6 bases). The CDR3 covers 15 residues. From germline, CDR1 is SGHRS and CDR2 YFSETQ. Trimming took off 1 base at V and 0 bases at J, with 8 bases between the two ends. CDR3 in amino acids: CASSLQDSSGNTIYF. The CDR3 region has the DNA TGCGCCAGCAGCTTGCAGGACAGCTCTGGAAACACCATATATTTT.

In this sample, this clonotype turned up many times. The chain is built from TRBV19 and TRBJ1-3; D is uncertain. Germline V CDR1 and CDR2: LNHDA, SQIVND (reference sequence). V was shortened by 8 bases and J by 0 bases, with 14 bases between the two germline ends. The CDR3 is 15 amino acids. The CDR3 sequence: CASRATASSGNTIYF. The CDR3, as DNA: TGTGCCAGTCGAGCGACGGCGAGCTCTGGAAACACCATATATTTT.

The gene calls are TRBV18 and TRBJ1-1, with 8 bases that match TRBD1. Germline loops: CDR1 KGHSH, CDR2 LQKENI. This CDR3 region has 11 residues. Trimming cost V 6 bases and J 10 bases; bases outside gene matches: 4. CDR3 nucleotides: TGTGCCAGCTCCCAGGGGGCTGGAGCTTTCTTT. It yields the protein CASSQGAGAFF. Looking up the rest from reference TRBV18 and TRBJ1-1 gives the full variable domain: NAGVMQNPRHLVRRRGQEARLRCSPMKGHSHVYWYRQLPEEGLKFMVYLQKENIIDESGMPKERFSAEFPKEGPSILRIQQVVRGDSAAYFCASSQGAGAFFGQGTRLTVV.

This clonotype came up many times. This chain joins TRBV12-3 or TRBV12-4 and TRBJ2-1, with D perhaps given as TRBD1 or TRBD2 (5 bases each). This CDR3 has 14 residues. Trimming stripped 4 bases from V and 5 bases from J, with 12 bases between. CDR3 sequence (DNA): TGTGCCAGCAGTTCTCCGGGACCAGACAATGAGCAGTTCTTC. Protein product: CASSSPGPDNEQFF.

This clonotype occurred many times. In this CDR3 the conserved last residue, phenylalanine or tryptophan, is missing, so a read error is likely. The limits of the CDR3 on the DNA are not certain, so only TCRdb's listed CDR3 is given. The rearrangement joins TRBV3-1 to TRBJ2-7; the table's D call of TRBD1 was not tested on the DNA. CDR1 and CDR2 from the germline V gene are LGHDT and YNNKEL (reference sequence). Including both end residues, the CDR3 is 8 amino acids long. The CDR3 protein is CASSRLPP.

The chain is built from TRBV27 and TRBJ2-6; TRBD1 matches at 8 bases. The junction had 8 bases not matched to a gene; V was cut back by 6 bases and J by 4 bases. The CDR3 length is 16 residues. CDR1 MNHEY and CDR2 SMNVEV come from the germline V gene (reference sequence). The CDR3 DNA reads as TGTGCCAGCAGCTCGACAGGGGTGAAAGGGGCCAACGTCCTGACTTTC. Residues: CASSSTGVKGANVLTF.

The genes are TRBV6-5 and TRBJ2-1, with TRBD2 matching 9 bases. This CDR3 has 16 residues. V was clipped by 5 bases and J by 3 bases; unmatched bases: 8. Germline CDR1 is MNHEY and CDR2 is SVGAGI. In nucleotides, the CDR3 is TGTGCCAGCAGTACTTACCTAGCGGGGAGCTACAATGAGCAGTTCTTC. Protein: CASSTYLAGSYNEQFF.

This clonotype has only one observation. This chain links TRBV7-9 with TRBJ2-3, with D perhaps matching TRBD1 (6 bases). Trimming cost V 1 base and J 5 bases, with 16 bases left between them. Germline V lookup: CDR1 SEHNR, CDR2 FQNEAQ (reference sequence). The CDR3 sequence is 16 residues long. DNA of the CDR3: TGTGCCAGCAGCTTAGGGGAAACAGGGTGGAGAGATACGCAGTATTTT. Translating gives CASSLGETGWRDTQYF.

This sequence joins TRBV7-8 and TRBJ2-1; D unclear. The CDR3 covers 12 residues. Germline V lookup: CDR1 SGHVS, CDR2 FQNEAQ. Trimming pared 5 bases from V and 8 bases from J, leaving 10 bases between. The CDR3 DNA follows: TGTGCCAGCAGCCACGGCGCGTATGAGCAGTTCTTC. It encodes CASSHGAYEQFF.

Only a few counts were recorded for this clonotype. The chain combines TRBV28 with TRBJ2-7; no firm D call. The germline V and J ends were trimmed by 5 bases and 3 bases, with 23 bases remaining between them. CDR3 size: 17 residues. Germline assignment: CDR1 MDHEN and CDR2 SYDVKM. CDR3 bases: TGTGCCAGCAGTAGTAATAAGAGACCCAACTCGATCTACGAGCAGTACTTC. Amino acid sequence: CASSSNKRPNSIYEQYF.

The V and J genes are TRBV7-2 and TRBJ2-7; 8 bases line up with TRBD1. The CDR3 loop spans 14 amino acids. Germline-derived CDR1 and CDR2 are SGHTA and FQGNSA. V was clipped by 3 bases and J by 2 bases; unmatched bases: 3. The CDR3 bases are TGTGCCAGCAGCTTCGACAGGGGAGCCTACGAGCAGTACTTC. This codes for CASSFDRGAYEQYF.